These 7 T cell receptor beta chains came from one sample sequenced in a study of a mutant IDH1 vaccine in newly diagnosed glioma. Repertoires were generated with immunoSEQ multiplex PCR, while TCRdb's copy carries only in-frame clones and drops some. The table records under 40,000 clones, over 75% of them present only once. This sample's time point: week 35, safety follow-up. In the vaccine, a single dose held 300 ug of the mutant IDH1 20-mer peptide, along with topical imiquimod. What these receptors recognize is not known. The sample in question was PBMCs, obtained from a glioma patient whose treatment included an IDH1 peptide vaccine. These receptors were obtained from a man aged 40-55 years with glioma. Some clones in this sample may be carry-over from other donors' samples.

V gene TRBV27 combines with J gene TRBJ2-7; TRBD1 agrees at 8 bases. Trimming removed 5 bases from V and 7 bases from J; junction bases left unmatched: 7. This CDR3 region has 13 residues. The germline gives CDR1 MNHEY, CDR2 SMNVEV (reference sequence). CDR3 coding DNA: TGTGCCAGCAGTCTCCGCACAGGGGGGGAGCAGTACTTC. As protein: CASSLRTGGEQYF.

The chain joins TRBV2 to TRBJ1-2, with 9 bases fitting TRBD1. CDR1 SNHLY and CDR2 FYNNEI come from the germline V gene. The CDR3 spans 15 residues. The V gene end was trimmed by 4 bases and the J gene end by 4 bases; junction bases not matched to a gene: 7. CDR3 in amino acids: CASSVLGQGTYGYTF. The CDR3 nucleotides are TGTGCCAGCAGTGTACTCGGACAGGGGACCTATGGCTACACCTTC.

This clone was observed once. This chain uses TRBV15 with TRBJ1-4; D unresolved. V was trimmed by 0 bases and J by 5 bases, leaving 4 bases between them. The germline V gene encodes CDR1 LNHNV and CDR2 YYDKDF (reference sequence). The length of the CDR3 is 13 residues. The CDR3, as DNA: TGTGCCACCAGCAGAGAAGGGAATGAAAAACTGTTTTTT. Its translation: CATSREGNEKLFF.

The chain links TRBV7-2 to TRBJ2-7; 9 bases are shared with TRBD1. V dropped 5 bases and J dropped 6; count of bases not matched to a gene: 5. CDR1 is SGHTA and CDR2 is FQGNSA in the germline V gene. This CDR3 is 13 amino acids long. The CDR3 DNA sequence: TGTGCCAGCAGCCGGGACAGGGTGGGCGAGCAGTACTTC. It is translated as CASSRDRVGEQYF.

The J gene is TRBJ2-1, the V gene TRBV6-6; tentative D call: TRBD1 (5 bases). CDR3 length equals 12 residues. V was cut by 6 bases and J by 8 bases, with 11 bases left in between. CDR1 and CDR2 from the germline V gene are MNHNY and SVGAGI (reference sequence). The CDR3 here is CASSQRGHEQFF. The CDR3 region has the DNA TGTGCCAGCAGCCAAAGGGGTCATGAGCAGTTCTTC.

This clone has just a few counts. The rearrangement joins TRBV4-2 to TRBJ1-2; no definite D call. This CDR3 comprises 14 residues. The V end lost 0 bases, the J end lost 7 bases, and 12 bases lay between the germline ends. CDR1 is LGHNA, CDR2 YNFKEQ, per germline. The CDR3 sequence: CASSQEVPTIGYTF. The CDR3, as DNA: TGTGCCAGCAGCCAAGAGGTACCAACGATTGGCTACACCTTC.

The gene calls are TRBV29-1 and TRBJ1-1; TRBD1 might be the D (5 bases). Germline V gives CDR1 SQVTM, CDR2 ANQGSEA. V was cut by 3 bases and J by 2 bases, with 7 bases left in between. The CDR3 spans 12 residues. CDR3 coding DNA: TGCAGCGTTGACCAGGGAAACACTGAAGCTTTCTTT. It is translated as CSVDQGNTEAFF.